This passage covers 30 T cell receptor beta chains from one sample sequenced in a study of blood T cell repertoires in COVID-19. Libraries were prepared by immunoSEQ multiplex PCR; TCRdb keeps only in-frame clonotypes and omits some of them. The table shows 280,000 or so clones, with 90% occurring only once. The sample consisted of PBMCs or T cells enriched from blood (not recorded which). The receptors derive from a woman aged 18 to 35 with acute COVID-19.

This chain joins TRBV5-6 and TRBJ1-5; TRBD1 is a possible D gene (6 bases). In germline, CDR1 is SGHDT, CDR2 YYEEEE. Trimming removed 0 bases from V and 1 base from J, with 17 bases in between. The CDR3 has 18 amino acids. CDR3 bases: TGTGCCAGCAGCTTGGCGGGGCTTGGGGGGGCCAGCAATCAGCCCCAGCATTTT. Encoded protein: CASSLAGLGGASNQPQHF.

The sample holds one count of this clone. This chain links TRBV30 with TRBJ1-5; tentative D call: TRBD1 (6 bases). V gave up 3 bases and J gave up 4 bases, with 10 bases separating them. CDR3 length equals 13 residues. Per the germline V gene, CDR1 is GTSNPN and CDR2 is SVGIG (reference sequence). This CDR3 reads CAWSGTNNQPQHF. As DNA, the CDR3 is TGTGCCTGGAGCGGGACAAATAATCAGCCCCAGCATTTT.

J is TRBJ1-1 and V is TRBV9; 7 nucleotides agree with TRBD1. CDR3 length equals 15 residues. In germline, CDR1 is SGDLS, CDR2 YYNGEE. Germline trimming cut 4 bases from V and 8 bases from J; bases unmatched to any gene: 14. The CDR3 nucleotides read TGTGCCAGCAGCTCCCGAGGCACAGGGGCAACAGAAGCTTTCTTT. Translated: CASSSRGTGATEAFF.

This rearrangement joins TRBV19 to TRBJ1-5, with D perhaps TRBD1 (6 bases). Germline V CDR1 and CDR2: LNHDA, SQIVND (reference sequence). This CDR3 is built from 15 residues. V was shortened by 1 base and J by 0 bases, with 7 bases between the two germline ends. This CDR3 reads CASSIGTVSNQPQHF. The CDR3 DNA is TGTGCCAGTAGTATAGGGACAGTTAGCAATCAGCCCCAGCATTTT.

This clone was recorded only once. The chain is built from TRBV11-2 and TRBJ2-1; D not certain. The V gene's germline CDR1 is SGHAT and CDR2 FQNNGV. V gave up 1 base and J gave up 0 bases, with 7 bases separating them. CDR3 length equals 15 residues. The CDR3 DNA reads TGTGCCAGCAGCTTAGTGCCGAGCTCCTACAATGAGCAGTTCTTC. Protein: CASSLVPSSYNEQFF. Variable domain in full (rest from reference TRBV11-2 and TRBJ2-1): EAGVAQSPRYKIIEKRQSVAFWCNPISGHATLYWYQQILGQGPKLLIQFQNNGVVDDSQLPKDRFSAERLKGVDSTLKIQPAKLEDSAVYLCASSLVPSSYNEQFFGPGTRLTVL.

CDR3 nucleotide sequence: TGTGCCAGCCGCCGACAGGGCGATGGCTACACCTTC. It encodes CASRRQGDGYTF. The chain recombines TRBV19 with TRBJ1-2, with 7 bases identical to TRBD1. The length of the CDR3 is 12 residues. CDR1 and CDR2 from the germline V gene are LNHDA and SQIVND (reference sequence). Trimming took 9 bases from V and 6 from J; bases not matched to a gene: 7.

The chain uses TRBV30 and TRBJ1-4; tentative D call: TRBD1 (6 bases). V dropped 2 bases and J dropped 3 bases, with 13 bases sitting between them. Per germline, CDR1 GTSNPN and CDR2 SVGIG (reference sequence). The CDR3 spans 15 residues. The CDR3 region has the DNA TGTGCCTGGAGTCTTGGGGGGGCAGCTAATGAAAAACTGTTTTTT. It yields the protein CAWSLGGAANEKLFF.

The CDR3 here is CASSADRGENQPQHF. CDR3 nucleotides: TGTGCCAGCAGCGCGGACAGGGGGGAGAATCAGCCCCAGCATTTT. The chain employs TRBV7-9 and TRBJ1-5; 10 nucleotides line up with TRBD1. J lost 4 bases, V lost 5 bases, and 5 bases had no gene match. Germline values: CDR1 SEHNR, CDR2 FQNEAQ (reference sequence). The CDR3 runs to 15 residues.

A remark on this clone: Other DNA sequences of this sample code for an identical CDR3. The chain joins TRBV28 to TRBJ2-1, with 13 nucleotides matching TRBD2. Germline CDR1 and CDR2: MDHEN and SYDVKM. With V trimmed by 11 bases and J by 5 bases, 6 bases remained unmatched. The CDR3 extends over 14 amino acids. CDR3 nucleotides: TGTGCCGGACAACTAGCGGGAGGGAACAATGAGCAGTTCTTC. Its protein is CAGQLAGGNNEQFF.

The table lists this clone with a count of one. J is TRBJ2-7 and V is TRBV11-2; 9 bases map to TRBD2. Germline CDR1 SGHAT, CDR2 FQNNGV. The CDR3 is 19 amino acids. V gave up 5 bases and J gave up 4 bases; unmatched junction bases: 21. Written as DNA, the CDR3 is TGTGCCAGCAGCCTAAGCTTATTCATCAATAGCGGGAGTCGGTACGAGCAGTACTTC. It yields the protein CASSLSLFINSGSRYEQYF. Together with reference TRBV11-2 and TRBJ2-7, the CDR3 gives the full variable domain: EAGVAQSPRYKIIEKRQSVAFWCNPISGHATLYWYQQILGQGPKLLIQFQNNGVVDDSQLPKDRFSAERLKGVDSTLKIQPAKLEDSAVYLCASSLSLFINSGSRYEQYFGPGTRLTVT.

The chain combines TRBV29-1 with TRBJ2-7, with D maybe TRBD1 (5 bases). The V gene's germline CDR1 is SQVTM and CDR2 ANQGSEA. V lost 4 bases to trimming and J lost 0 bases, with 7 bases between them. The CDR3 sequence is 12 residues long. The CDR3 nucleotides read TGCAGCGTTGTAGGGGTCTCCTACGAGCAGTACTTC. Its protein product is CSVVGVSYEQYF.

The rearrangement links TRBV19 to TRBJ1-2; no clear D. Trimming cost V 9 bases and J 4 bases, with 21 bases left between them. The CDR3 length is 15 residues. Germline V CDR1 and CDR2: LNHDA, SQIVND (reference sequence). As DNA, the CDR3 is TGTGCCAGCTCGCCTACTACGGGGTCCTCCTATGGCTACACCTTC. It is translated as CASSPTTGSSYGYTF.

The chain couples TRBV28 to TRBJ1-1; D remains unclear. This CDR3 spans 12 amino acids. Germline lookup yields CDR1 MDHEN and CDR2 SYDVKM. V lost 6 bases, J lost 6 bases, and 11 bases lay in between. The CDR3 is CASREFSAEAFF. The CDR3 bases are TGTGCCAGCAGAGAGTTCTCCGCTGAAGCTTTCTTT.

The chain recombines TRBV10-2 with TRBJ2-7; weak D call: TRBD1 (6 bases). This CDR3 comprises 14 residues. Germline CDR1 and CDR2: WSHSY and SAAADI. V lost 8 bases, J lost 0 bases, and 14 bases lay in between. The DNA for the CDR3 is TGCGCCAGCGACGGAACAGGGAGCTCCTACGAGCAGTACTTC. It yields the protein CASDGTGSSYEQYF.

The chain joins TRBV29-1 to TRBJ1-4; tentative D call: TRBD1 (6 bases). Between the trimmed V and J ends, which lost 5 bases and 6 bases, there was a span of 13 bases. The CDR3 covers 13 residues. The V gene's germline CDR1 is SQVTM and CDR2 ANQGSEA. The CDR3 DNA sequence: TGCAGCGTTAGGGGGGGAGTTGATGAAAAACTGTTTTTT. It translates to CSVRGGVDEKLFF.

CDR3 in amino acids: CASSYRVIEMRKYNSPLHF. DNA for the CDR3: TGTGCCAGCAGCTACAGGGTTATTGAGATGCGAAAATATAATTCACCCCTCCACTTT. V usage is TRBV7-8 and J usage is TRBJ1-6; D perhaps matches TRBD1 (6 bases). Trimming pared 4 bases from V and 4 bases from J, leaving 23 bases between. Germline values: CDR1 SGHVS, CDR2 FQNEAQ. The CDR3 is 19 amino acids.

This clone has only one observation. The gene calls are TRBV6-4 and TRBJ2-2; 8 bases line up with TRBD1. Trimming at V came to 4 bases and at J to 5 bases, leaving 3 bases not matched to a gene. This CDR3 comprises 14 residues. Germline values: CDR1 MRHNA, CDR2 SNTAGT. The chain's CDR3 is CASSAGGGTGELFF. The CDR3 DNA sequence: TGTGCCAGCAGTGCAGGGGGCGGTACCGGGGAGCTGTTTTTT.

The V gene is TRBV24-1, the J gene TRBJ2-5; 8 nucleotides line up with TRBD1. The V segment lost 3 bases and the J segment 0 bases; nucleotides outside the gene matches: 5. Germline loops: CDR1 KGHDR, CDR2 SFDVKD. The CDR3 covers 16 residues. The CDR3 spells CATSDRDRPYQETQYF. Here the CDR3 DNA reads TGTGCCACCAGTGATCGGGACAGGCCGTACCAAGAGACCCAGTACTTC.

The chain recombines TRBV7-2 with TRBJ2-1, with 9 bases fitting TRBD2. After removal of 5 bases from V and 6 bases from J, the junction contained 17 bases not matched to a gene. There are 18 residues in the CDR3. Germline CDR1 reads SGHTA; CDR2 reads FQGNSA. The CDR3: CASSPRGLAGSRGNEQFF. CDR3 nucleotide sequence: TGTGCCAGCAGCCCGCGGGGGCTAGCGGGATCTAGGGGCAATGAGCAGTTCTTC.

The chain combines TRBV14 with TRBJ1-3, with D unresolved. Germline assignment: CDR1 SGHDN and CDR2 FVKESK. With 0 bases removed from V and 4 bases from J, the gap between germline ends came to 7 bases. This CDR3 is built from 14 residues. The CDR3 bases are TGTGCCAGCAGCCAAGATGTGGGCGGAAACACCATATATTTT. Protein sequence: CASSQDVGGNTIYF. Drawing the rest from reference TRBV14 and TRBJ1-3, the complete variable domain is EAGVTQFPSHSVIEKGQTVTLRCDPISGHDNLYWYRRVMGKEIKFLLHFVKESKQDESGMPNNRFLAERTGGTYSTLKVQPAELEDSGVYFCASSQDVGGNTIYFGEGSWLTVV.

V is TRBV28 and J is TRBJ2-5; TRBD2 is a possible D gene (5 bases). This CDR3 is 16 amino acids long. The germline V gene encodes CDR1 MDHEN and CDR2 SYDVKM. V lost 5 bases to trimming and J lost 2 bases, with 18 bases between them. In DNA, the CDR3 is TGTGCCAGCAGTCTCCTGGGAGCTACCACACAAGAGACCCAGTACTTC. Protein product: CASSLLGATTQETQYF.

The V call is TRBV2, the J call TRBJ1-4; 8 bases map to TRBD1. This CDR3 contains 14 residues. Trimming took 8 bases from V and 0 from J; bases not matched to a gene: 2. Germline V gene lookup returns CDR1 SNHLY and CDR2 FYNNEI. For the CDR3, the DNA is TGTGCCAGCGGACAGGGATCAACTAATGAAAAACTGTTTTTT. Encoded protein: CASGQGSTNEKLFF. Full variable domain (outside the CDR3, taken from reference TRBV2 and TRBJ1-4): EPEVTQTPSHQVTQMGQEVILRCVPISNHLYFYWYRQILGQKVEFLVSFYNNEISEKSEIFDDQFSVERPDGSNFTLKIRSTKLEDSAMYFCASGQGSTNEKLFFGSGTQLSVL.

The chain is built from TRBV28 and TRBJ1-5, with a weak D call TRBD1 (5 bases). The germline CDR1 and CDR2 sequences are MDHEN and SYDVKM. V dropped 11 bases and J dropped 6 bases, with 11 bases sitting between them. The CDR3 sequence is 11 residues long. CDR3 sequence: CAGGWGQPQHF. The CDR3 DNA follows: TGTGCCGGGGGGTGGGGTCAGCCCCAGCATTTT. The whole variable domain, filled in from reference TRBV28 and TRBJ1-5, reads DVKVTQSSRYLVKRTGEKVFLECVQDMDHENMFWYRQDPGLGLRLIYFSYDVKMKEKGDIPEGYSVSREKKERFSLILESASTNQTSMYLCAGGWGQPQHFGDGTRLSIL.

J is TRBJ2-7 and V is TRBV5-4; D is possibly TRBD1 (5 bases). The CDR3 is made up of 12 amino acids. Germline-derived CDR1 and CDR2 are SGHNT and YYREEE (reference sequence). Deletions cut 0 bases from V and 5 bases from J, with 6 bases between. CDR3 coding DNA: TGTGCCAGCAGCTTGGTGGGGCACGAGCAGTACTTC. It yields the protein CASSLVGHEQYF.

The gene calls are TRBV28 and TRBJ2-7; the D gene is possibly TRBD1 (6 bases). The CDR3 sequence is 15 residues long. CDR1 and CDR2 (germline): MDHEN, SYDVKM. Deletions cut 5 bases from V and 7 bases from J, with 21 bases between. CDR3 bases: TGTGCCAGCAGTGGAGTTTCGGCAGGGGACAAGGAGCAGTACTTC. Protein product: CASSGVSAGDKEQYF.

The table lists this clone with a few counts. The chain couples TRBV7-3 to TRBJ2-3; the D gene is possibly TRBD1 (6 bases). Looked up from germline, CDR1 is SGHTA and CDR2 is FQGTGA. V was clipped by 5 bases and J by 4 bases, with 16 bases between them. This CDR3 comprises 15 residues. CDR3 DNA: TGTGCCAGCAGCCGAAACCCGCCAGGGGCAGATACGCAGTATTTT. It specifies CASSRNPPGADTQYF.

The chain employs TRBV4-1 and TRBJ2-7; 7 bases match TRBD2. From germline, CDR1 is MGHRA and CDR2 YSYEKL. Losses at the gene ends were 1 base for V and 2 bases for J; bases not matched to a gene: 8. The CDR3 sequence is 16 residues long. The CDR3 DNA reads as TGCGCCAGCAGCCAAGGTCTAGCGGCACGCCCCTACGAGCAGTACTTC. Translating it yields CASSQGLAARPYEQYF.

The rearrangement joins TRBV6-5 to TRBJ1-5; D might be TRBD1 (5 bases). The V and J ends lost 6 bases and 7 bases respectively, with 10 bases between them. Germline V gene sequence: CDR1 MNHEY, CDR2 SVGAGI. This CDR3 has 12 amino acids. CDR3 amino acids: CASSPAGQPQHF. For the CDR3, the DNA is TGTGCCAGCAGCCCCGCAGGGCAGCCCCAGCATTTT.

The chain links TRBV3-1 (or the pseudogene TRBV3-2) to TRBJ1-3; D is unclear. The CDR3 has 15 amino acids. Trimming took off 1 base at V and 6 bases at J, with 13 bases between the two ends. Germline-derived CDR1 and CDR2 are LGHDT and YNNKEL (reference sequence). The CDR3 loop reads CASSQARSSENTIYF. The CDR3 region has the DNA TGTGCCAGCAGCCAAGCTAGGAGTAGTGAAAACACCATATATTTT.

In regard to this clone: This CDR3 is also generated by other DNA sequences in the sample. This chain uses TRBV28 with TRBJ2-1; 7 nucleotides agree with TRBD2. The length of the CDR3 is 14 residues. From germline, CDR1 is MDHEN and CDR2 SYDVKM. Trimming took 2 bases from V and 6 from J; bases not matched to a gene: 4. The CDR3 sequence is CASSLTGGSNEQFF. CDR3 nucleotide sequence: TGTGCCAGCAGTTTAACGGGAGGAAGCAATGAGCAGTTCTTC.